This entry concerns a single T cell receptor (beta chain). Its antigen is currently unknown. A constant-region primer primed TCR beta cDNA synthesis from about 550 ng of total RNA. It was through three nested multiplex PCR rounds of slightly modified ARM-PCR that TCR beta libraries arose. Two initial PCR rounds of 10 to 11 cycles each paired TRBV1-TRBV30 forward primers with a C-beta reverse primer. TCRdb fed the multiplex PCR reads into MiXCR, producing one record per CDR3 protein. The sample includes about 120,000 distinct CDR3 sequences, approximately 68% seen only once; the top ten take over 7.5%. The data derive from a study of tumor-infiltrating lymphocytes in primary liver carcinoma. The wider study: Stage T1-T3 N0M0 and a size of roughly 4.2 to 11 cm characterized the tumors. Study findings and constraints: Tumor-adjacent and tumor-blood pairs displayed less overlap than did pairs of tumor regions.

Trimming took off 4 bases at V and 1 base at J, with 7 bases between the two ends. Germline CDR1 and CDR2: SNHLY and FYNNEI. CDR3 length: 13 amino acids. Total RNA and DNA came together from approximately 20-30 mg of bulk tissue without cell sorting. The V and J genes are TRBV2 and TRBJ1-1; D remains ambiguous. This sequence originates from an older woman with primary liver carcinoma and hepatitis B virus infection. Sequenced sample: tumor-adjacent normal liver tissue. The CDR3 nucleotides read TGTGCCAGCAGTGGTTCTCAGAACACTGAAGCTTTCTTT. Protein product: CASSGSQNTEAFF.